These 10 T cell receptor beta chains came from one sample sequenced in a study of T-cell reconstitution after alpha-beta-depleted transplantation in children. Molecular barcoding with unique molecular identifiers was used for the TCRbeta library. One entry per CDR3 protein, called by TCRdb with MiXCR from the PCR reads. The sample has about 360,000 distinct CDR3 sequences; approximately 12% are singletons. Sequences were derived from PBMCs, sampled from the stem cell graft. Receptor source: a human donor who donated a stem cell graft to a child with Fanconi anemia.

In its sample, this clonotype was seen many times. This sequence joins TRBV5-1 and TRBJ1-1, with no clear D. Germline values: CDR1 SGHRS, CDR2 YFSETQ. V dropped 0 bases and J dropped 3 bases, with 9 bases sitting between them. The CDR3 has 14 amino acids. DNA for the CDR3: TGCGCCAGCAGCTTGGCCGATCCGGACACTGAAGCTTTCTTT. Translation: CASSLADPDTEAFF.

This clonotype was recorded a few times. V is TRBV12-3 or TRBV12-4 and J is TRBJ2-2, with 11 positions matching TRBD2. This CDR3 spans 16 amino acids. The ends lost 2 bases at V and 4 bases at J; junction bases unmatched: 3. The chain's CDR3 is CASSLRLAGGTGELFF. DNA for the CDR3: TGTGCCAGCAGTTTAAGGCTAGCGGGGGGCACCGGGGAGCTGTTTTTT.

This clonotype was seen repeatedly, ten times or more. This sequence joins TRBV4-3 and TRBJ2-1; perhaps TRBD1 as D (6 bases). The germline V gene encodes CDR1 LGHNA and CDR2 YSLEER. V lost 0 bases to trimming and J lost 7 bases, with 16 bases between them. The CDR3 contains 16 residues. CDR3 loop: CASSQDSAGVGNEQFF. In DNA, the CDR3 is TGCGCCAGCAGCCAAGATAGTGCAGGGGTTGGAAATGAGCAGTTCTTC.

This clonotype has more than one count but fewer than ten. V gene TRBV7-6 combines with J gene TRBJ2-1, with a tentative D call TRBD1 (6 bases). The CDR3 runs 13 residues. V was clipped by 4 bases and J by 15 bases, with 19 bases between them. The germline V gene encodes CDR1 SGHVS and CDR2 FNYEAQ. The CDR3 nucleotides are TGTGCCAGCAGCTCGATAACACAGGGTATTCCGTTCTTC. Translating gives CASSSITQGIPFF.

This clonotype showed up many times. The chain recombines TRBV5-1 with TRBJ2-5, with a weak D call TRBD1 (6 bases). Trimming left V 3 bases short and J 1 base short, with 10 bases between. Per the germline V gene, CDR1 is SGHRS and CDR2 is YFSETQ. This CDR3 is 14 amino acids long. The CDR3 here is CASSSTGLQETQYF. CDR3 DNA sequence: TGCGCCAGCAGCTCCACAGGGCTCCAAGAGACCCAGTACTTC.

Regarding this clonotype: Germline and junction disagree at one end, which may indicate a read error. The V gene is TRBV10-1, the J gene TRBJ2-5; TRBD1 agrees at 10 bases. Per germline, CDR1 WNHNN and CDR2 SYGVQD (reference sequence). The CDR3 length is 14 residues. The CDR3 loop is CAGSKDRGVGTQYF. CDR3 nucleotides: TGCGCCGGCAGTAAGGACAGGGGGGTGGGGACCCAGTACTTC.

The chain joins TRBV28 to TRBJ2-5; 8 bases line up with TRBD1. Germline-derived CDR1 and CDR2 are MDHEN and SYDVKM. The CDR3 is made up of 14 amino acids. V was pared by 7 bases and J by 4 bases, with 8 bases of the junction left unmatched. DNA of the CDR3: TGTGCCAGCACTTCAGGTGGGACAGGAGAGACCCAGTACTTC. Its translation is CASTSGGTGETQYF.

This clonotype has a count of ten or more. The chain uses TRBV5-1 and TRBJ2-2, with D possibly TRBD2 on 5 matching bases. V was pared by 3 bases and J by 3 bases, with 6 bases between. Germline V gives CDR1 SGHRS, CDR2 YFSETQ. This CDR3 comprises 13 residues. The DNA of the CDR3 is TGCGCCAGCAGCTCAGCGGACACCGGGGAGCTGTTTTTT. Translated: CASSSADTGELFF.

This clonotype occurred a few times. This chain connects TRBV9 to TRBJ2-7, with TRBD2 matching over 9 bases. The V gene's germline CDR1 is SGDLS and CDR2 YYNGEE. CDR3 length: 15 residues. V dropped 0 bases and J dropped 3; count of bases not matched to a gene: 4. CDR3 loop: CASSVGSGGLYEQYF. The CDR3, as DNA: TGTGCCAGCAGCGTAGGGAGCGGGGGGCTCTACGAGCAGTACTTC.

The chain links TRBV5-1 to TRBJ2-5, with D perhaps TRBD1 (5 bases). The V gene lost 5 bases and the J gene lost 5 bases, with 16 bases spanning the gap. Germline V CDR1 and CDR2: SGHRS, YFSETQ. The CDR3 spans 14 residues. The CDR3 DNA sequence: TGCGCCAGCAGTAATGGGGCCCTACGGGAGACCCAGTACTTC. It translates to CASSNGALRETQYF.